This TCR beta chain was sequenced for a study of early T cells in non-severe SARS-CoV-2 infection. Attachment of unique molecular identifiers was made to individual cDNA molecules. Via MiXCR, TCRdb re-called the 5' RACE reads, giving one row per CDR3 protein. The sample contains 80,000 to 95,000 distinct CDR3 sequences, roughly 15% of which appear only once. This clonotype was picked up a small number of times. This CDR3 comprises 15 residues. Germline V gene data show CDR1 as SGHVS and CDR2 as FNYEAQ. With 4 bases removed from V and 2 bases from J, the gap between germline ends came to 15 bases. The sample consisted of whole blood, taken at baseline. This rearrangement joins TRBV7-6 to TRBJ2-7; no clear D. This TCR was recovered from an adult who was a healthcare worker with PCR-confirmed SARS-CoV-2 infection or an uninfected control (not recorded which). The CDR3 loop is CASSSMTGPTYEQYF. The DNA of the CDR3 is TGTGCCAGCAGCTCTATGACCGGCCCGACCTACGAGCAGTACTTC.